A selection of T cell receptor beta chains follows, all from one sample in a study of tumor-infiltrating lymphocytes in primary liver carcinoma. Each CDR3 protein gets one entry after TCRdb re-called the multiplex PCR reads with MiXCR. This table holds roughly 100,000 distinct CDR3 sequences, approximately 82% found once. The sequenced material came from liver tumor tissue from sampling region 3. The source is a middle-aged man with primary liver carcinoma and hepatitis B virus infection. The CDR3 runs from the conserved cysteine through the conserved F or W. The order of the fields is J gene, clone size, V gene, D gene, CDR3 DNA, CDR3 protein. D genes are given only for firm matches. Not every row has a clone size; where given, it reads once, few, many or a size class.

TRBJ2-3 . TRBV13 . TGTGCCAGCAGCCCTGGGACATGGGGCATAGATACGCAGTATTTT CASSPGTWGIDTQYF
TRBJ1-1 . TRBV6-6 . TGCGCCAGCAGGAAACAGGGTGCCACAGACACTGAAGCTTTCTTT CASRKQGATDTEAFF
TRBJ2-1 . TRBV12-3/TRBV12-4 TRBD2 TGTGCCAGCAGTTTGAGGGGACGGGGGGAGCAGTCCTTC CASSLRGRGEQSF
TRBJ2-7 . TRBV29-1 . TGCAGCGTTGAAGATGGTCTAACGGGGTCCTACGAGCAATACTTC CSVEDGLTGSYEQYF
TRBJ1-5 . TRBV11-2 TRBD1 TGTGTCAGCAGCATAGGGACAGATCAGCCACTGCATTTT CVSSIGTDQPLHF
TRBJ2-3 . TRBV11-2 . TGTGCCAACAGCCCAGACTCGGGCGGGACTGATACGCAGTATTTT CANSPDSGGTDTQYF
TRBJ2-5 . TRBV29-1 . TGTAGCGGTATGGATAGGGGAGAGACCCAGTACTTC CSGMDRGETQYF
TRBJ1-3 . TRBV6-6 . TGTGACAGCAGTCCCGGGGGGAGCTCTGGAAACACCATATATTTT CDSSPGGSSGNTIYF
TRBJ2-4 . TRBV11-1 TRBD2 TGTGCCAACAGCTTTCTCGGGACTAGCGGGACCAAAAACATCCAGTACTTT CANSFLGTSGTKNIQYF
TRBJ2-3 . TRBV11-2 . TGTGCCAACCGCCCGCCATTTGGACGTACCAATTCAGATACGCAGTATTTT CANRPPFGRTNSDTQYF
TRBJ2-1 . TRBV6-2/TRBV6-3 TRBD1 TGTACCGGCAGTTTACTCGACAGGGGCTACAATGAGCAGTTCTTC CTGSLLDRGYNEQFF
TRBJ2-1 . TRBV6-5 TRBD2 TGTGCCAGCAGTTACTCCGAGGGAGGGTCTGATGAGCAGTTCTTC CASSYSEGGSDEQFF
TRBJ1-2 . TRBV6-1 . TGTGCCAGCAGCGAAAATGGGGGATATGGCTACACCTTC CASSENGGYGYTF
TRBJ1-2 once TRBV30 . TGTGCCTGCCTCGGCTGGACTGGGTCGGTGGATGGCTACACCTTC CACLGWTGSVDGYTF